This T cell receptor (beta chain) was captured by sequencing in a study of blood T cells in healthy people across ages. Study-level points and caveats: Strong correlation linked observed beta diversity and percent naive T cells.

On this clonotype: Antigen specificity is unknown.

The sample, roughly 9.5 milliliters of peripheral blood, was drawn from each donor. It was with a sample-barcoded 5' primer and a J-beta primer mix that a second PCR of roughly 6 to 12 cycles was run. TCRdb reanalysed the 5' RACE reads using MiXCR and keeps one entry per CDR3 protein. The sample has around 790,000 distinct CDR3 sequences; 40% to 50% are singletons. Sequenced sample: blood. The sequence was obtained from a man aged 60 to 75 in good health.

The CDR3 reads CASSEVGGSNNEQFF. CDR3 DNA sequence: TGTGCCAGCAGTGAGGTGGGGGGGTCTAACAATGAGCAGTTCTTC. This sequence joins TRBV6-4 and TRBJ2-1, with 7 bases lining up with TRBD2. Germline V gene lookup returns CDR1 MRHNA and CDR2 SNTAGT. The CDR3 runs 15 residues. The junction had 7 bases not matched to a gene; V was cut back by 3 bases and J by 5 bases.